This section outlines one T cell receptor beta chain sequence together with its context. The source of the sample is a study of CD8 T cells in Susac syndrome. Random-hexamer reverse transcription was applied to about 0.45 to 1 ug RNA. Amplification of TCR beta CDR3 across 54 Vbeta and 13 Jbeta was performed with immunoSEQ multiplex PCR. TCRdb reanalysed the immunoSEQ multiplex PCR reads using MiXCR and keeps one entry per CDR3 protein. This sample has about 400,000 distinct CDR3 sequences, with more than 70% found just once. CD8+ and CD4+ T cells from blood underwent TCR beta sequencing, which was carried out in a high-throughput format. Stable or active relapsing-remitting multiple sclerosis, untreated and meeting revised McDonald criteria, defined the controls. The CDR3 sequence is 17 residues long. V was shortened by 5 bases and J by 8 bases, with 22 bases between the two germline ends.

This clonotype originated in a human donor with multiple sclerosis. The sample consisted of CD8+ T cells from PBMCs. The chain is built from TRBV12-3 or TRBV12-4 and TRBJ1-6, with a possible D match to TRBD1 (5 bases). In DNA form, the CDR3 reads TGTGCCAGCAGTGTTCGACAGCGAGGGAGGACTTATTCACCCCTCCACTTT. It translates to CASSVRQRGRTYSPLHF.